This TCR beta chain was captured by sequencing in a study of OX40 agonist ivuxolimab in advanced cancers. Overall study findings and caveats: With doses of 0.1 to 3.0 mg/kg, CD4+ and CD8+ blood T cells had undergone clonal expansion by week 6.

Germline assignment: CDR1 SGHNT and CDR2 YENEEA. CDR3 length: 15 residues. Trimming stripped 0 bases from V and 4 bases from J, with 9 bases between. To note about this clone: Its target is unknown.

Profiling relied on immunoSEQ multiplex PCR, and the TCRdb table lists in-frame clones only, not all of them. The sample lists about 41,000 clones; around 85% were seen once. The rearrangement joins TRBV11-3 to TRBJ2-2; tentatively, D is TRBD1 or TRBD2 (5 bases each). The receptor was derived from an adult with an advanced solid tumor such as melanoma, head and neck, liver or kidney cancer. The material sequenced was CD4+ or CD8+ T cells sorted from blood, taken in a trial of the OX40 agonist ivuxolimab. CDR3 protein: CASSLDRGVTGELFF. CDR3 coding DNA: TGTGCCAGCAGCTTAGATCGAGGGGTCACCGGGGAGCTGTTTTTT.